This T cell receptor (beta chain) was recorded in a study of cytomegalovirus exposure and HLA in healthy donors. PCR was performed using 60 Vbeta and 13 Jbeta primers. TCRdb's table, derived via immunoSEQ multiplex PCR, lists solely in-frame clones and lacks some. The sample lists approximately 150,000 clones; roughly 76% were seen once. The CDR3 runs to 14 residues. With 2 bases removed from V and 5 bases from J, the gap between germline ends came to 10 bases. Germline lookup yields CDR1 MNHEY and CDR2 SVGAGI. The chain employs TRBV6-5 and TRBJ2-1; tentative D call: TRBD1 (5 bases). The sequence came from a female donor in good health and CMV-seronegative. Sample: PBMCs. The CDR3 DNA reads TGTGCCAGCAGTTACGGGGCTTTCAACAATGAGCAGTTCTTC. It encodes CASSYGAFNNEQFF.